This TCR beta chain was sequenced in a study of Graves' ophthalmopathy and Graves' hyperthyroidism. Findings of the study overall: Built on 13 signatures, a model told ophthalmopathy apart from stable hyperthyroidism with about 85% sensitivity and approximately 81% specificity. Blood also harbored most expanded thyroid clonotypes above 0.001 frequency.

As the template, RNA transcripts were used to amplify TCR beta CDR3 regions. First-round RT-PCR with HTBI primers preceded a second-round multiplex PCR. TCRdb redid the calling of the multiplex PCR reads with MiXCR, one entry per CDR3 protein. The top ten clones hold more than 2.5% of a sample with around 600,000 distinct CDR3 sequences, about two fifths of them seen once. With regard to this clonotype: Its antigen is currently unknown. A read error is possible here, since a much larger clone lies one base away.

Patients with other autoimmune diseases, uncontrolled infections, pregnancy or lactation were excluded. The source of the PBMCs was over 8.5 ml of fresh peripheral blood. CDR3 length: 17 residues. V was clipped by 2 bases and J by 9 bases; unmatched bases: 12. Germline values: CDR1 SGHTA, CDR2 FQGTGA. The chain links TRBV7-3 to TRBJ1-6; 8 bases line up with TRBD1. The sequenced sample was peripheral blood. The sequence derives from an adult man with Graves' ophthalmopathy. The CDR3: CASSLAQGDCLGSPLHF. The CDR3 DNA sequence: TGTGCCAGCAGCTTAGCACAGGGGGATTGTTTGGGTTCACCCCTCCACTTT.